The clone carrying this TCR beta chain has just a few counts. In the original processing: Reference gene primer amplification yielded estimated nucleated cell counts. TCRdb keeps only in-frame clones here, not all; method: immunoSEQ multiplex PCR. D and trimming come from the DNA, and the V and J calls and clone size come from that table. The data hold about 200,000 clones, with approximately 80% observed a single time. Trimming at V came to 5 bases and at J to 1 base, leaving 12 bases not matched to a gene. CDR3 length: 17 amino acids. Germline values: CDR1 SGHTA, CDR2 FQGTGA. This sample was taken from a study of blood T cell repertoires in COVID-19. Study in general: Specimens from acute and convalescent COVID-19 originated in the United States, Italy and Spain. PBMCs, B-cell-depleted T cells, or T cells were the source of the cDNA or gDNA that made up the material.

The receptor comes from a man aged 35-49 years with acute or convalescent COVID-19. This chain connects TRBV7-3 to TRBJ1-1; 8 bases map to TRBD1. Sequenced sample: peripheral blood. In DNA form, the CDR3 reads TGTGCCAGCAGCCCACAACCTCAGGGGGCCGGGAACACTGAAGCTTTCTTT. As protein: CASSPQPQGAGNTEAFF.